This T cell receptor (beta chain) was captured by sequencing in a study of blood T cell repertoires in COVID-19. Produced via immunoSEQ multiplex PCR; TCRdb's table is partial and in-frame only. Found here are approximately 300,000 clones, approximately 88% of them singletons; the top ten hold about 3.9%. Per the germline V gene, CDR1 is MNHNS and CDR2 is SASEGT. J lost 0 bases, V lost 3 bases, and 13 bases had no gene match. This CDR3 spans 18 amino acids. This receptor was taken from a woman between 45 and 60 years old with active or convalescent COVID-19. This rearrangement joins TRBV6-1 to TRBJ2-7, with 8 bases identical to TRBD2. The sequenced sample was peripheral blood. CDR3 coding DNA: TGTGCCAGCAGTGAGTTTTTAAGCGCCAGCGGGGGCTCCTACGAGCAGTACTTC. This encodes CASSEFLSASGGSYEQYF.